This T cell receptor beta chain appears in the sequencing data of a study of beta chain features in type 1 diabetes. Overall study: Healthy donors and patients showed comparable age, gender and cell yields.

The investigators reverse transcribed all of the isolated RNA, so they sequenced expressed TCRB transcripts. TCRdb's table, derived via immunoSEQ multiplex PCR, lists solely in-frame clones and lacks some. The data contain 450,000 to 550,000 clones, about 32% of them singletons. The table lists this clone with a few counts. The origin of this receptor is a man younger than 30 in good health. The sample was naive CD4+ T cells from blood.

This CDR3 is CASRPSGNTGELFF. CDR3 coding DNA: TGCGCCAGCAGGCCCTCAGGGAACACCGGGGAGCTGTTTTTT. The chain joins TRBV5-1 to TRBJ2-2; D remains ambiguous. In germline, CDR1 is SGHRS, CDR2 YFSETQ. The CDR3 consists of 14 residues. Trimming removed 5 bases from V and 1 base from J, with 9 bases in between.